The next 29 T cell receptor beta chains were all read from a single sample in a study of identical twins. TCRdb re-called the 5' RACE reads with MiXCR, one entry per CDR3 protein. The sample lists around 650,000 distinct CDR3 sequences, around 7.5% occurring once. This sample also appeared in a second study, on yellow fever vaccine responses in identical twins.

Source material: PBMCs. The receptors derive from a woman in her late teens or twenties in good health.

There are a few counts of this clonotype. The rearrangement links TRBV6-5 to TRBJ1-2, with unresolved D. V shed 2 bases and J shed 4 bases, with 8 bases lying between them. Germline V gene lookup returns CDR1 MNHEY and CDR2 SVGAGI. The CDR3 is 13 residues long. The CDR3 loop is CASSYKESYGYTF. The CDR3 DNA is TGTGCCAGCAGTTACAAAGAAAGCTATGGCTACACCTTC.

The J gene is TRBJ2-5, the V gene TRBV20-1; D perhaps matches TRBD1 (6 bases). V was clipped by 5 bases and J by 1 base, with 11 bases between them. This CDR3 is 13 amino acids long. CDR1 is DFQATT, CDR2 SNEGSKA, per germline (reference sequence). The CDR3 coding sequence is TGCAGTGCTCCGGGACAAGTCCAAGAGACCCAGTACTTC. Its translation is CSAPGQVQETQYF.

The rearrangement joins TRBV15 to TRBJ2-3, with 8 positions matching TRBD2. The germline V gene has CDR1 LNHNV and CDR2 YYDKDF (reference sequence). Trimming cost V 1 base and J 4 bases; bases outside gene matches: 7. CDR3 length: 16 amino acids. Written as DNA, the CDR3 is TGTGCCACCAGCAGAGGCGAGACTAGCGTGCCAGATACGCAGTATTTT. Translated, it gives CATSRGETSVPDTQYF.

The CDR3 coding sequence is TGCGCCAGCAGCTTGGAAGGACTAGCGGGAGGGGATGAGCAGTTCTTC. Protein: CASSLEGLAGGDEQFF. The V and J genes are TRBV5-1 and TRBJ2-1; TRBD2 matches at 15 bases. The V gene's germline CDR1 is SGHRS and CDR2 YFSETQ. The CDR3 consists of 16 residues. Trimming cost V 0 bases and J 8 bases; bases outside gene matches: 3.

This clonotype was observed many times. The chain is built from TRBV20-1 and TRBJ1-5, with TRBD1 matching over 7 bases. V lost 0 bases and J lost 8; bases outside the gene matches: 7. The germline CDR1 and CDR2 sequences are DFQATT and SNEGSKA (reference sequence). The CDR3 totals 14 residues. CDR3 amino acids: CSARDLIRGEPQHF. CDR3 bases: TGCAGTGCTAGAGATCTTATCAGGGGGGAGCCCCAGCATTTT.

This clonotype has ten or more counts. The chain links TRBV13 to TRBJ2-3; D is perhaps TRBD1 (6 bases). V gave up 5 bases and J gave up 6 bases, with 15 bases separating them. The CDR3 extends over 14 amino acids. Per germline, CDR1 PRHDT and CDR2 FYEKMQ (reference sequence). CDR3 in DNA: TGTGCCAGCAGCCAGGACAGTAAAAGGGATACGCAGTATTTT. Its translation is CASSQDSKRDTQYF.

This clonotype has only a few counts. CDR3 residues: CRPWGGPYNEQFF. CDR3 nucleotide sequence: TGCAGACCGTGGGGGGGGCCCTACAATGAGCAGTTCTTC. This chain joins TRBV20-1 and TRBJ2-1; the D gene is possibly TRBD2 (7 bases). CDR1 is DFQATT, CDR2 SNEGSKA, per germline (reference sequence). The CDR3 is 13 amino acids.

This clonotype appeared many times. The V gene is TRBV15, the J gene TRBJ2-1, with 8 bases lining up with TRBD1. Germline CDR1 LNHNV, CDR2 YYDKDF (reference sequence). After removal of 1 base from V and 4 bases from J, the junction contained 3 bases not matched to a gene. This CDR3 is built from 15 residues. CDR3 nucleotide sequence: TGTGCCACCAGCAGAGGTCAGGGGGCGTACAATGAGCAGTTCTTC. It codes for CATSRGQGAYNEQFF.

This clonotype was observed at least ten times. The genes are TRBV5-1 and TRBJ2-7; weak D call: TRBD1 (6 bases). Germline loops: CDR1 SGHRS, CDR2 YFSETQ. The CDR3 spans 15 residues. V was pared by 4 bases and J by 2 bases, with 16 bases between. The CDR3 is CASSRGWDTAYEQYF. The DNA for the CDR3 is TGCGCCAGCAGCCGGGGTTGGGACACTGCCTACGAGCAGTACTTC.

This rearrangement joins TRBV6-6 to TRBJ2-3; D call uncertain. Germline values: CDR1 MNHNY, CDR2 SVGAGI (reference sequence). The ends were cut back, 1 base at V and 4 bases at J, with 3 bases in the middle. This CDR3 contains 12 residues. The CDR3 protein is CASSYLSDTQYF. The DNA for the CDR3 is TGTGCCAGCAGTTACTTGTCAGATACGCAGTATTTT.

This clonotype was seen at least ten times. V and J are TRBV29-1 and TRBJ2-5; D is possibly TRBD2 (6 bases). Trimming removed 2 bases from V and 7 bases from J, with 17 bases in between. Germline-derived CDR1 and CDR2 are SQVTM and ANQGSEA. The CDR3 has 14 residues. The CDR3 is CSVETGDLLRTQYF. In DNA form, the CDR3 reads TGCAGCGTTGAAACGGGGGACTTGCTTAGGACCCAGTACTTC.

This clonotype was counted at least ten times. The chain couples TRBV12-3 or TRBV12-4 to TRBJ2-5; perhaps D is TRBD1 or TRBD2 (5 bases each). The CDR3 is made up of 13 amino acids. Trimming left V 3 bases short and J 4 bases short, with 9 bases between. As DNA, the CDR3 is TGTGCCAGCAGTTTCTTTGGGGGAGAGACCCAGTACTTC. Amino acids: CASSFFGGETQYF.

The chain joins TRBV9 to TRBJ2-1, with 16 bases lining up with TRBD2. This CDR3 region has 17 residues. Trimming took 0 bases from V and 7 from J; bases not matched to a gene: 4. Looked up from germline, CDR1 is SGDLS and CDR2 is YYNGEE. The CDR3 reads CASSVEGTSGRGNEQFF. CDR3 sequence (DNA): TGTGCCAGCAGCGTAGAGGGGACTAGCGGGAGGGGGAATGAGCAGTTCTTC.

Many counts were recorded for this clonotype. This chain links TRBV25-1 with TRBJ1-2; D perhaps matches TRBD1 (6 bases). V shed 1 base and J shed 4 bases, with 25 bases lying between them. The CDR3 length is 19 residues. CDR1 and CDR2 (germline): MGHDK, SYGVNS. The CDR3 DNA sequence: TGTGCCAGCAGTGAATCTGGGGCTAGTCAGGACAGATTCCTCTATGGCTACACCTTC. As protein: CASSESGASQDRFLYGYTF.

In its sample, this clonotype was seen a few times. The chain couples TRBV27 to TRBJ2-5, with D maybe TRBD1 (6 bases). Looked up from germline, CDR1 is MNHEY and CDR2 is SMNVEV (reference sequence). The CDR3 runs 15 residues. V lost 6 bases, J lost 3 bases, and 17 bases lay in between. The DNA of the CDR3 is TGTGCCAGCAGACGAGGGGTTGGGGGCAAAGAGACCCAGTACTTC. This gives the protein CASRRGVGGKETQYF.

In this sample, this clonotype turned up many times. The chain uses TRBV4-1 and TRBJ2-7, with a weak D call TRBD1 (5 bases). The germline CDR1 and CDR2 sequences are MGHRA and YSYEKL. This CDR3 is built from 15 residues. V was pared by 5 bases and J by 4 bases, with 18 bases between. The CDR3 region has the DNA TGCGCCAGCAGCAAAGGGGCGCTCGGTGGATACGAGCAGTACTTC. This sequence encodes CASSKGALGGYEQYF.

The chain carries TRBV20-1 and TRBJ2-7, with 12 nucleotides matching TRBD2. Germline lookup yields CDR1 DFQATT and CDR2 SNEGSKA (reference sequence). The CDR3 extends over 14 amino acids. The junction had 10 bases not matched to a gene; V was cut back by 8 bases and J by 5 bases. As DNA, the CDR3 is TGCAGTACTCTAGCGGGAGGGCCTTCCAACGAGCAGTACTTC. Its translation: CSTLAGGPSNEQYF.

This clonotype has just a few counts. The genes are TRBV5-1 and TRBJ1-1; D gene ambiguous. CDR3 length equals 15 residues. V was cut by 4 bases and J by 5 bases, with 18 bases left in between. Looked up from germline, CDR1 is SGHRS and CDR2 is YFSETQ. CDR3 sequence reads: CASSDNPGPGTEAFF. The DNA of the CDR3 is TGCGCCAGCAGCGACAATCCGGGCCCTGGAACTGAAGCTTTCTTT.

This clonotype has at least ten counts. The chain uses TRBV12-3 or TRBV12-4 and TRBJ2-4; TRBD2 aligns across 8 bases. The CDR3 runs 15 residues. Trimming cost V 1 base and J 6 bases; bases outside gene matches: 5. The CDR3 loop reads CASSLDGLARNIQYF. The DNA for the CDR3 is TGTGCCAGCAGTTTAGACGGACTAGCTAGAAACATTCAGTACTTC.

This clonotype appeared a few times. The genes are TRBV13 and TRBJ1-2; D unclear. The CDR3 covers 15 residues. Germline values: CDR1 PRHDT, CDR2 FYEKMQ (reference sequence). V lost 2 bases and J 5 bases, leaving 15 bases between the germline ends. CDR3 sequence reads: CASSLREAVTYGYTF. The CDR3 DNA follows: TGTGCCAGCAGCTTAAGAGAGGCAGTCACTTATGGCTACACCTTC.

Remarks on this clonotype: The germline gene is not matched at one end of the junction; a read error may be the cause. CDR3 region: CAISPLAGSSEQYF. CDR3 in DNA: TGTGCCATCAGTCCACTAGCGGGGTCCTCCGAGCAGTACTTC. This chain connects TRBV10-3 to TRBJ2-7, with 10 bases fitting TRBD2. CDR1 is ENHRY and CDR2 is SYGVKD in the germline V gene. The CDR3 covers 14 residues.

In DNA form, the CDR3 reads TGTGCCAGCAGCCAGGGAAAGATCAGCAGGAGGCCCACAGATACGCAGTATTTT. Protein sequence: CASSQGKISRRPTDTQYF. The chain joins TRBV3-1 to TRBJ2-3, with D possibly being TRBD2 (5 bases). Germline V gene lookup returns CDR1 LGHDT and CDR2 YNNKEL (reference sequence). CDR3 length: 18 amino acids. V lost 3 bases and J lost 2, with 21 bases in between.

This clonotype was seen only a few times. The CDR3 here is CASSPRTSGSGASYF. The CDR3 DNA reads as TGCGCCAGCAGCCCCCGTACTAGCGGGAGTGGGGCCTCGTATTTT. V usage is TRBV5-1 and J usage is TRBJ2-3, with 11 bases lining up with TRBD2. Germline values: CDR1 SGHRS, CDR2 YFSETQ. The CDR3 runs to 15 residues. V dropped 4 bases and J dropped 14; count of bases not matched to a gene: 15.

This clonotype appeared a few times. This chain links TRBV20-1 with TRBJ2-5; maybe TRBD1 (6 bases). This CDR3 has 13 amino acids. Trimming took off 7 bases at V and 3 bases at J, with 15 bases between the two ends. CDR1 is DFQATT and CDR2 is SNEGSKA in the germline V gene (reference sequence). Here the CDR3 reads CSGLSTGKETQYF. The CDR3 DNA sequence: TGCAGTGGATTATCCACAGGGAAAGAGACCCAGTACTTC.

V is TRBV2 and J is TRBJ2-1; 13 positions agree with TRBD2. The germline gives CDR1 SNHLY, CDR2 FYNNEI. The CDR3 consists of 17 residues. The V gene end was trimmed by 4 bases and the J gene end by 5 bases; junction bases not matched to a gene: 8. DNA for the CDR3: TGTGCCAGCAGTGCGGGAACTAGCGGGAGGGCAAACAATGAGCAGTTCTTC. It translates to CASSAGTSGRANNEQFF.

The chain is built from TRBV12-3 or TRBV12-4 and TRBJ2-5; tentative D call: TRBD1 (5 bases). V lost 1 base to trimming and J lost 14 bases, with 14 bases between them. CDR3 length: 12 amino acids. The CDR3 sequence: CASSLGQLVVYF. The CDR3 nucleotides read TGTGCCAGCAGTTTAGGACAGCTGGTCGTCTACTTC.

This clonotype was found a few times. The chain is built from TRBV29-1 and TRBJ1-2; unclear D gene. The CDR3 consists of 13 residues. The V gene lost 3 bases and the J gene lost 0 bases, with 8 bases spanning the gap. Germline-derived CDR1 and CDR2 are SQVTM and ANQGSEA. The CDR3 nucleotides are TGCAGCGTTGACCCGAAAACTAACTATGGCTACACCTTC. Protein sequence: CSVDPKTNYGYTF.

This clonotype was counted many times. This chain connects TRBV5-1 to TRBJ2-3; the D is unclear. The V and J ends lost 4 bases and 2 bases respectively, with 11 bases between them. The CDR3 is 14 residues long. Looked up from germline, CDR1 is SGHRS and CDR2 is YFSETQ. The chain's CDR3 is CASSPQEFTDTQYF. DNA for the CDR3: TGCGCCAGCAGCCCGCAGGAATTCACAGATACGCAGTATTTT.

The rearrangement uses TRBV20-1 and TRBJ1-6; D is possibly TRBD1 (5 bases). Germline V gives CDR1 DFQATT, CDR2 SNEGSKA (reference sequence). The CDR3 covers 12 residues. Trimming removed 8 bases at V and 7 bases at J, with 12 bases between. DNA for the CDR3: TGCAGTTCCAGGGAAGGGAATTCACCCCTCCACTTT. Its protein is CSSREGNSPLHF.